This T cell receptor (beta chain) was found in a study of cytomegalovirus exposure and HLA in healthy donors. Study findings and constraints: The study labeled about 160 TCR beta chains cytomegalovirus-associated. Immune exposure information available was restricted to CMV serostatus. V- and J-gene trimming in TCR beta was tied to a missense DCLRE1C variant by an analysis performed later.

The primer mix had 60 Vbeta and 13 Jbeta primers. TCRdb's copy holds only in-frame clones and misses some; the assay was immunoSEQ multiplex PCR. The sample comprises 150,000 to 200,000 clones, about 75% of which are singletons, and roughly 4.5% rests with the top ten. Concerning this clone: The antigen is not known.

The germline CDR1 and CDR2 sequences are SGHNT and YYREEE (reference sequence). This CDR3 is 14 amino acids long. The V end was cut by 1 base, the J end by 6 bases, with 11 bases between. The specimen was PBMCs. The chain carries TRBV5-4 and TRBJ2-1; D perhaps matches TRBD1 (5 bases). The origin of this receptor is a man aged 18 to 30 in good health and CMV-seropositive. The CDR3 here is CASSLYYRPNEQFF. The CDR3 coding sequence is TGTGCCAGCAGCTTGTATTACAGGCCCAATGAGCAGTTCTTC. Based on the CDR3 plus reference TRBV5-4 and TRBJ2-1, the full variable domain is ETGVTQSPTHLIKTRGQQVTLRCSSQSGHNTVSWYQQALGQGPQFIFQYYREEENGRGNFPPRFSGLQFPNYSSELNVNALELDDSALYLCASSLYYRPNEQFFGPGTRLTVL.